One T cell receptor (beta chain) is described in this entry. This sample was included in a study of cytomegalovirus exposure and HLA in healthy donors. Generated by immunoSEQ multiplex PCR, the TCRdb table keeps only in-frame clones and is missing some. The sample records roughly 80,000 clones, approximately 95% being singletons. Germline V gene lookup returns CDR1 MDHEN and CDR2 SYDVKM. The CDR3 length is 14 residues. Trimming left V 5 bases short and J 4 bases short, with 14 bases between. Sample: PBMCs. The chain is built from TRBV28 and TRBJ1-1; possibly TRBD1 for D (6 bases). This clonotype was sampled from a woman in her late teens or twenties in good health and CMV-seronegative. CDR3 sequence reads: CASSPPGAATEAFF. CDR3 sequence (DNA): TGTGCCAGCAGTCCTCCAGGGGCTGCCACTGAAGCTTTCTTT. The full variable domain, completed using reference TRBV28 and TRBJ1-1, is DVKVTQSSRYLVKRTGEKVFLECVQDMDHENMFWYRQDPGLGLRLIYFSYDVKMKEKGDIPEGYSVSREKKERFSLILESASTNQTSMYLCASSPPGAATEAFFGQGTRLTVV.